This T cell receptor (beta chain) originates from a study of CD8 T cells in ankylosing spondylitis. Study results and caveats: Characteristic of ankylosing spondylitis blood, it appeared, was a TCR beta motif comprising roughly 8 highly homologous variants.

A note on this clonotype: The antigen remains unidentified.

MiXCR was run by TCRdb on the 5' RACE reads, yielding one entry per CDR3 protein. Among some 800,000 distinct CDR3 sequences, about 11% were seen once, and the ten largest hold roughly 0.51%. CDR3 size: 15 residues. V was clipped by 2 bases and J by 5 bases; unmatched bases: 5. Germline assignment: CDR1 LNHNV and CDR2 YYDKDF (reference sequence). The receptor was isolated from a male donor with ankylosing spondylitis. Material for sequencing was blood, either unsorted or a sorted T cell fraction (not recorded which). V gene TRBV15 combines with J gene TRBJ2-7, with 11 bases identical to TRBD1. This CDR3 reads CATSRTGTGGNEQYF. DNA of the CDR3: TGTGCCACCAGCAGAACCGGGACAGGGGGGAACGAGCAGTACTTC.